Sequencing of this T cell receptor beta chain was carried out in a study of blood T cell repertoires in COVID-19. Trimming took 4 bases from V and 4 from J; bases not matched to a gene: 9. The CDR3 sequence is 17 residues long. Germline-derived CDR1 and CDR2 are SGDLS and YYNGEE. Sequencing used immunoSEQ multiplex PCR; TCRdb keeps in-frame clones, though not all of them. The sample has about 250,000 clones; more than 80% are singletons. Sequenced: peripheral blood. This receptor was taken from a human donor in a cohort sampled during active COVID-19. The V call is TRBV9, the J call TRBJ2-1; 12 bases agree with TRBD2. For the CDR3, the DNA is TGTGCCAGCAGCCCTCGACTAGCGGGAGTGGGTTACAATGAGCAGTTCTTC. Protein: CASSPRLAGVGYNEQFF.